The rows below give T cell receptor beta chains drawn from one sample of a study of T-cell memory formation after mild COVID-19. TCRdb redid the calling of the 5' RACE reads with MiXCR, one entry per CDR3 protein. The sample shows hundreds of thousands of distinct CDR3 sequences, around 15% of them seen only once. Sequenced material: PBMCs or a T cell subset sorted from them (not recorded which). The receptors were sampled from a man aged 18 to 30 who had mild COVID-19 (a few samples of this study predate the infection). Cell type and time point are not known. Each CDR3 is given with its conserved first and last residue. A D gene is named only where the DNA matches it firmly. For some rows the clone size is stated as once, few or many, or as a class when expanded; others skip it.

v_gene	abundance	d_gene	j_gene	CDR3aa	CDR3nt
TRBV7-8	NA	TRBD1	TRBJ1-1	CASSSGDRETSEAFF	TGTGCCAGCAGCTCGGGGGACAGGGAGACCTCTGAAGCTTTCTTT
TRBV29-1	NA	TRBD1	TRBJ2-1	CSVAKGTGAHNEQFF	TGCAGCGTTGCGAAGGGGACAGGGGCTCACAATGAGCAGTTCTTC
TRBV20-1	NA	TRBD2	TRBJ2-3	CSARALMQERLAAFADTQYF	TGCAGTGCTAGAGCCCTGATGCAGGAGAGGCTAGCGGCCTTCGCAGATACGCAGTATTTT
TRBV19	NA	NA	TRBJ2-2	CASSKEAGELFF	TGTGCCAGTAGTAAGGAGGCCGGGGAGCTGTTTTTT
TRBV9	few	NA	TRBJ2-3	CASSAYSTDTQYF	TGTGCCAGCAGCGCCTACAGCACAGATACGCAGTATTTT
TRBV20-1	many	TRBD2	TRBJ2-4	CSARPYGTSGLIQYF	TGCAGTGCTAGACCCTACGGGACTAGCGGGCTGATTCAGTACTTC
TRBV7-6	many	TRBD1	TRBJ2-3	CASSYSSGGRIDTQYF	TGTGCCAGCAGCTACTCGTCAGGGGGTCGTATAGATACGCAGTATTTT
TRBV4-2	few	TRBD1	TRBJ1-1	CASSPMEGAKTEAFF	TGTGCCAGCAGCCCTATGGAGGGGGCAAAGACTGAAGCTTTCTTT
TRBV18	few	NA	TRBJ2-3	CASSPSDTQYF	TGTGCCAGCTCACCATCGGATACGCAGTATTTT
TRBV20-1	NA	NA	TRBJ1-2	CSARDGEGLNYGYTF	TGCAGTGCTAGAGATGGCGAGGGCCTAAACTATGGCTACACCTTC
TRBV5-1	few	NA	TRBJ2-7	CASSSFTGKDEQYF	TGCGCCAGCAGCTCTTTCACGGGGAAGGACGAGCAGTACTTC